This note documents a single TCR beta chain sequence. The V gene's germline CDR1 is SGHVS and CDR2 FQNEAQ. The CDR3 extends over 14 amino acids. J lost 1 base, V lost 3 bases, and 2 bases had no gene match. This entry comes from a study of blood T cell repertoires in COVID-19. About the study: Whether acute or convalescent, the COVID-19 samples came from the United States, Italy and Spain. PBMCs, B-cell-depleted T cells, or T cells provided the cDNA or gDNA that made up the material.

In the authors' methods: The authors estimated nucleated cell counts from reference gene primer amplification. The method was immunoSEQ multiplex PCR; TCRdb's version includes in-frame clones alone and lacks a portion of them. That table supplies the V and J calls and clone size; D and trimming were determined from the DNA. Counted here are about 130,000 clones, approximately 81% occurring once; the ten biggest clones make up approximately 35%. The chain links TRBV7-8 to TRBJ1-1; the match to TRBD1 covers 7 bases. The material sequenced was peripheral blood. The clonotype comes from a man in his forties or fifties with active or convalescent COVID-19. The CDR3 region has the DNA TGTGCCAGCAGCTTCCGGACAGGGAACACTGAAGCTTTCTTT. Protein sequence: CASSFRTGNTEAFF.